This entry lists 8 T cell receptor beta chains sequenced from one sample in a study of cytomegalovirus exposure and HLA in healthy donors. The assay was immunoSEQ multiplex PCR, and TCRdb's table has in-frame clones only and misses some. The table shows around 400,000 clones, with 70% to 90% occurring only once. The sequenced sample consisted of PBMCs. These receptor sequences come from a woman between 18 and 29 years old in good health and CMV-seronegative.

With regard to this clone: Additional DNA sequences in this sample encode the identical CDR3. V is TRBV5-1 and J is TRBJ2-2, with TRBD2 as a possible D gene (6 bases). Germline-derived CDR1 and CDR2 are SGHRS and YFSETQ. The V end lost 0 bases, the J end lost 3 bases, and 6 bases lay between the germline ends. The CDR3 covers 14 residues. CDR3 coding DNA: TGCGCCAGCAGCTTGGCGGGGGACACCGGGGAGCTGTTTTTT. Translating it yields CASSLAGDTGELFF. Complete variable domain (other parts from reference TRBV5-1 and TRBJ2-2): KAGVTQTPRYLIKTRGQQVTLSCSPISGHRSVSWYQQTPGQGLQFLFEYFSETQRNKGNFPGRFSGRQFSNSRSEMNVSTLELGDSALYLCASSLAGDTGELFFGEGSRLTVL.

The chain joins TRBV7-9 to TRBJ1-2; 7 nucleotides line up with TRBD1. Germline V lookup: CDR1 SEHNR, CDR2 FQNEAQ (reference sequence). This CDR3 region has 14 residues. The V segment lost 5 bases and the J segment 4 bases; nucleotides outside the gene matches: 7. The DNA of the CDR3 is TGTGCCAGCAGCCCTCGACAGGGAAGCTATGGCTACACCTTC. Its protein product is CASSPRQGSYGYTF.

The chain links TRBV4-2 to TRBJ2-7; 9 bases map to TRBD2. J gave up 4 bases and V 1 base, and 5 bases lay outside the gene matches. The length of the CDR3 is 15 residues. Germline V gives CDR1 LGHNA, CDR2 YNFKEQ. DNA of the CDR3: TGTGCCAGCAGCCAAGTTCATAGCGGGAGTTACGAGCAGTACTTC. Its translation is CASSQVHSGSYEQYF.

The V call is TRBV7-9, the J call TRBJ1-2; 9 positions agree with TRBD1. Germline V gene sequence: CDR1 SEHNR, CDR2 FQNEAQ (reference sequence). V gave up 2 bases and J gave up 7 bases; unmatched junction bases: 8. The CDR3 is 15 amino acids. The CDR3: CASSLSTGGVAGYTF. CDR3 sequence (DNA): TGTGCCAGCAGCTTATCAACAGGGGGCGTCGCTGGCTACACCTTC.

The genes are TRBV28 and TRBJ1-2; the D gene is possibly TRBD1 (6 bases). CDR3 length: 12 amino acids. From germline, CDR1 is MDHEN and CDR2 SYDVKM. V lost 8 bases and J lost 3, with 10 bases in between. The CDR3 loop is CASYRQDYGYTF. CDR3 DNA sequence: TGTGCCAGCTATAGACAGGACTATGGCTACACCTTC.

The chain links TRBV18 to TRBJ1-5; D is possibly TRBD1 (6 bases). The germline CDR1 and CDR2 sequences are KGHSH and LQKENI. The CDR3 has 20 residues. Trimming pared 2 bases from V and 0 bases from J, leaving 23 bases between. The CDR3, as DNA: TGTGCCAGCTCACCAACAGGACAGCTCCGAACAACCTATAGCAATCAGCCCCAGCATTTT. Its protein is CASSPTGQLRTTYSNQPQHF.

The V call is TRBV5-4, the J call TRBJ1-3, with 10 bases that match TRBD1. CDR3 length: 17 residues. The ends lost 0 bases at V and 2 bases at J; junction bases unmatched: 5. Germline values: CDR1 SGHNT, CDR2 YYREEE (reference sequence). As DNA, the CDR3 is TGTGCCAGCAGCTTGGGGCCCGGACAGGGGGCTGGAAACACCATATATTTT. Residues: CASSLGPGQGAGNTIYF.

The chain uses TRBV5-1 and TRBJ2-7; 8 nucleotides agree with TRBD1. The CDR3 spans 15 residues. Losses at the gene ends were 2 bases for V and 5 bases for J; bases not matched to a gene: 9. CDR1 is SGHRS, CDR2 YFSETQ, per germline. The CDR3 protein is CASSFQWDRTDEQYF. In DNA form, the CDR3 reads TGCGCCAGCAGCTTCCAATGGGACAGGACCGACGAGCAGTACTTC.